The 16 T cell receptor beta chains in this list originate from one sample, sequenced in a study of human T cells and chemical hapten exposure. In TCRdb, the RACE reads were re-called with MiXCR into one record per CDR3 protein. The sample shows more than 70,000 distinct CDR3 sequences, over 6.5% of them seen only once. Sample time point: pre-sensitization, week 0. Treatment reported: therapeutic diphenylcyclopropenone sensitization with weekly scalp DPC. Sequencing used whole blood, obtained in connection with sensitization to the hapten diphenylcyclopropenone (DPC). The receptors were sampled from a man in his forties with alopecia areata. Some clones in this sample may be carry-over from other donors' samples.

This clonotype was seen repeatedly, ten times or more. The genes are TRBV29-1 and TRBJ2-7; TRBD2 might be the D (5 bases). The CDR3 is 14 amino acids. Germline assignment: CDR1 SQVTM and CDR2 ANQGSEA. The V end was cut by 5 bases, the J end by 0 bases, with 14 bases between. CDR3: CSVRGGRSSYEQYF. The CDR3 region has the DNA TGCAGCGTTCGAGGAGGCAGGAGCTCCTACGAGCAGTACTTC.

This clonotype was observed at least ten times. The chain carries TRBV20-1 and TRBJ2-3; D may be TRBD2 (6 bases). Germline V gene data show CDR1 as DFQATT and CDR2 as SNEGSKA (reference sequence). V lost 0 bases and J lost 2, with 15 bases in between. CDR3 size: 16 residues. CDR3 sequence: CSARDPGRELTDTQYF. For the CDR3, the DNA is TGCAGTGCTAGAGATCCAGGGCGGGAACTCACAGATACGCAGTATTTT.

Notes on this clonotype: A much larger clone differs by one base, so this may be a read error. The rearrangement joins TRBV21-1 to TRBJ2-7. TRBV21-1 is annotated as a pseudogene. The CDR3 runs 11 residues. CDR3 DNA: TGTGCCAGCAGCCCTTGGTACGATCAGTACTTC. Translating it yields CASSPWYDQYF.

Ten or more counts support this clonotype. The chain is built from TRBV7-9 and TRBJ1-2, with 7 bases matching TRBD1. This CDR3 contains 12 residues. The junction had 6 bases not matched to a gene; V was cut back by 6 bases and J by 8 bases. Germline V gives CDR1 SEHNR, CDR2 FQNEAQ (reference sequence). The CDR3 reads CASRTDREGYTF. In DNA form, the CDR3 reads TGTGCCAGCAGAACCGACAGGGAAGGCTACACCTTC.

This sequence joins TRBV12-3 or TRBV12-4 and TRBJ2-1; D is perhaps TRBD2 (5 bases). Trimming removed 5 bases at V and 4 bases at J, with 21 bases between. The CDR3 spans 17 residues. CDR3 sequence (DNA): TGTGCCAGCAGTCCGCCAAGGGCGGGCGCGCGGTACAATGAGCAGTTCTTC. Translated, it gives CASSPPRAGARYNEQFF.

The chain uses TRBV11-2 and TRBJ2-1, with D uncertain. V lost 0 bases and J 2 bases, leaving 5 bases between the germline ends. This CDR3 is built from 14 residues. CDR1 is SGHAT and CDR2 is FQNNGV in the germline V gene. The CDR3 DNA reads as TGTGCCAGCAGCTTAGATCAAACCTACAATGAGCAGTTCTTC. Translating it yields CASSLDQTYNEQFF.

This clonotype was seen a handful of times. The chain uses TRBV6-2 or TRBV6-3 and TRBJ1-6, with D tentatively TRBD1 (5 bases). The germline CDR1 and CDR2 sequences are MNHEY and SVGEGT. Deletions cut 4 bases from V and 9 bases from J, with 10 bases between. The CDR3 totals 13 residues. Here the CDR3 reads CASSFPGISPLHF. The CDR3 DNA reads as TGTGCCAGCAGTTTTCCAGGGATTTCACCCCTCCACTTT.

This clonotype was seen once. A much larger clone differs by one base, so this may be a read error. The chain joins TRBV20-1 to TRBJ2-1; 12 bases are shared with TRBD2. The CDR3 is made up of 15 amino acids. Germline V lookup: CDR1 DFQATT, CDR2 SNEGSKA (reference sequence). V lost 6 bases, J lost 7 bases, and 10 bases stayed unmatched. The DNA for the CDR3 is TGCAGTGCGACTCCTACTAGCGGGAGGATAAATGAGCAGTTCTTC. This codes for CSATPTSGRINEQFF.

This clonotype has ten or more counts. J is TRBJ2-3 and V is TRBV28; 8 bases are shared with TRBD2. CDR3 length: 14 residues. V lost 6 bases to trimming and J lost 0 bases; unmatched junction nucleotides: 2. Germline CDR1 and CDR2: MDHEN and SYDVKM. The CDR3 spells CASSPSGSTDTQYF. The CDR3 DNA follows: TGTGCCAGCAGCCCTAGCGGGAGCACAGATACGCAGTATTTT.

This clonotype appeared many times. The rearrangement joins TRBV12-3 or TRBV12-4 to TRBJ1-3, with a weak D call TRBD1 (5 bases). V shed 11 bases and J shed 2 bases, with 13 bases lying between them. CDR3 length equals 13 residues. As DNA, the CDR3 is TGTGCCGGCAAGGAGGGGCCTGGAAACACCATATATTTT. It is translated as CAGKEGPGNTIYF.

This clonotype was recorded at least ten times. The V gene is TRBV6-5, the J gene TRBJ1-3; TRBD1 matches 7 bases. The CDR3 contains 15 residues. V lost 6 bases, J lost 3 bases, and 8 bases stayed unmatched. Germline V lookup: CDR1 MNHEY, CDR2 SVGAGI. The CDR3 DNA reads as TGTGCCAGCAGCCGGAGCGGGACAGTTGGAAACACCATATATTTT. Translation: CASSRSGTVGNTIYF.

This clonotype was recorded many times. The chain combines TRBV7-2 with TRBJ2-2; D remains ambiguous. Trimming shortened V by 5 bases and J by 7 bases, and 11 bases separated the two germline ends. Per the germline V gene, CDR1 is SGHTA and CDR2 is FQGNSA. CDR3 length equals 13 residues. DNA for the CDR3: TGTGCCAGCAGCGGTAGGGTGGACGGGGAGCTGTTTTTT. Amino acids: CASSGRVDGELFF.

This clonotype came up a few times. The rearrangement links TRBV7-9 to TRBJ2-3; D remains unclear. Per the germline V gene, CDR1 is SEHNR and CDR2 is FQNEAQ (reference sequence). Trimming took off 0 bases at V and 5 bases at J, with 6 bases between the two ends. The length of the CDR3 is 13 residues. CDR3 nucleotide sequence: TGTGCCAGCAGCTTAGCGGACCAAGATACGCAGTATTTT. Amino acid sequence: CASSLADQDTQYF.

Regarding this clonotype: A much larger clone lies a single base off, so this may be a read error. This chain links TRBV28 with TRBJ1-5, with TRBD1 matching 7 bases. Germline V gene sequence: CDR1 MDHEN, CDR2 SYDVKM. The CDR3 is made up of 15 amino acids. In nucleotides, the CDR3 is TGTGCCAGCAGCCCCTTGGGGGGCGCGGGACAGCCCCGGCATTTT. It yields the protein CASSPLGGAGQPRHF.

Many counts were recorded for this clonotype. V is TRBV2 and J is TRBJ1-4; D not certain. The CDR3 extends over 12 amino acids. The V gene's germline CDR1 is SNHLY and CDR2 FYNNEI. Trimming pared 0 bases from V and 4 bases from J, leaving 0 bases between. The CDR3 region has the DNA TGTGCCAGCAGTGAAGCTAATGAAAAACTGTTTTTT. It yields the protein CASSEANEKLFF.

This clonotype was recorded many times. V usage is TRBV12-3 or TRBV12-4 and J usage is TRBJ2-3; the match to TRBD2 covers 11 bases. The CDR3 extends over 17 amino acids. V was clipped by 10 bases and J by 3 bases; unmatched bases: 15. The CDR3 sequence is CATKVGRLAGTTDTQYF. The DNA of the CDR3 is TGTGCCACCAAGGTTGGGCGACTAGCGGGAACTACAGATACGCAGTATTTT.